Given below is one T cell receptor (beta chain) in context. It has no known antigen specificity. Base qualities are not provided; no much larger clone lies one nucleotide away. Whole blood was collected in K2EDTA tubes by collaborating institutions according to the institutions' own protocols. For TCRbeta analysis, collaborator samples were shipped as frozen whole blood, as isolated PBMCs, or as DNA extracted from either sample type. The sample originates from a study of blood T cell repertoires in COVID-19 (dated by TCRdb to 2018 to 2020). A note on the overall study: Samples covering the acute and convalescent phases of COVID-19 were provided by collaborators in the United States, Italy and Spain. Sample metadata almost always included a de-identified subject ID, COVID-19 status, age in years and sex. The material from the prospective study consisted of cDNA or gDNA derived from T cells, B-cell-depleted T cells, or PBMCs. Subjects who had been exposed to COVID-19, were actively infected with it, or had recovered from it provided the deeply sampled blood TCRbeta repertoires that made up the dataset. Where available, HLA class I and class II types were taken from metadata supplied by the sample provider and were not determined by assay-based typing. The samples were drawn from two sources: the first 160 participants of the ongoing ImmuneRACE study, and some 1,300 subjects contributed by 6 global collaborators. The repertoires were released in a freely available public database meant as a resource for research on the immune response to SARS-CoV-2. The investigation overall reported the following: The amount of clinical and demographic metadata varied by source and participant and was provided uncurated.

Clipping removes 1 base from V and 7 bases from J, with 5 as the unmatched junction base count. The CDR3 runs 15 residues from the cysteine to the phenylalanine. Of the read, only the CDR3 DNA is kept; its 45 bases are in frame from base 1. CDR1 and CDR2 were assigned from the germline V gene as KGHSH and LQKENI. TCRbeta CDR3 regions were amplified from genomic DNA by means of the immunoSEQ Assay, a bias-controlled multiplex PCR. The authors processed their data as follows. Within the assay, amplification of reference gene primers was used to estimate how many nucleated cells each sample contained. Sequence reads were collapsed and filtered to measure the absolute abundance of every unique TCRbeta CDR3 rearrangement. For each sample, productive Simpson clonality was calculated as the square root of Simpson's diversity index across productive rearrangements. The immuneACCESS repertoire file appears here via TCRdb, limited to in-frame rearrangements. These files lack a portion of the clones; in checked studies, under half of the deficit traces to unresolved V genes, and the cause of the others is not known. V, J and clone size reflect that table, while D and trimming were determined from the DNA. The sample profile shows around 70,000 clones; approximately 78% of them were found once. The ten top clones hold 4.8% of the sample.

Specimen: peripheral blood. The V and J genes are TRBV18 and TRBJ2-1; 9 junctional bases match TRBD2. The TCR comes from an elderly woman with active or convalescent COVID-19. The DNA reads TGTGCCAGCTCACCACGGCGGGGGGGCTCGAATGAGCAGTTCTTC. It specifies CASSPRRGGSNEQFF.